The T cell receptor (beta chain) under discussion was sequenced for a study of T cells in Graves' hyperthyroidism and ophthalmopathy. RNA transcripts gave rise to amplified TCR beta CDR3 regions. Primed by the HTBI set, a first-round RT-PCR was run on the TCR CDR3. In TCRdb, the multiplex PCR reads were re-called with MiXCR into one record per CDR3 protein. In the table there are about 500,000 distinct CDR3 sequences, approximately 14% of which are singletons. Unmatched junction bases numbered 8, after V lost 4 bases and J lost 3 bases. This CDR3 region has 15 residues. Notes on this clonotype: No antigen is known for it.

General study results and limits: Stable hyperthyroidism and ophthalmopathy were separated using 13 V-J signatures.

The receptor was isolated from a woman aged 18 to 35 with Graves' hyperthyroidism. This chain links TRBV12-3 or TRBV12-4 with TRBJ1-2; 7 nucleotides line up with TRBD1. The sequenced sample consisted of blood. The CDR3 protein is CASSSRRQGDYGYTF. The CDR3 DNA reads as TGTGCCAGCAGTTCAAGACGACAGGGCGACTATGGCTACACCTTC.